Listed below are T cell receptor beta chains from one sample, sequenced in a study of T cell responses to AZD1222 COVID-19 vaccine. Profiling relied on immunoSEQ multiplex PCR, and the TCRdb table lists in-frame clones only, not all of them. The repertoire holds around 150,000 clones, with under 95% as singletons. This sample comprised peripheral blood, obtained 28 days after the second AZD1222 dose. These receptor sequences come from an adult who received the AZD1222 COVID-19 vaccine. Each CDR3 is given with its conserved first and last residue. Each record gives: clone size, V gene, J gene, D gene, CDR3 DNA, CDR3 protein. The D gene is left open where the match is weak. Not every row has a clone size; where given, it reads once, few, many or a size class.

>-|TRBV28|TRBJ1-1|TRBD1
TGTGCCAGCAGTTCCCCGACAGGGGGCGCTTACACTGAAGCTTTCTTT
CASSSPTGGAYTEAFF
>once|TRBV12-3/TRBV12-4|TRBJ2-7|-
TGTGCCAGCAGTTTTCATCGCGAGCAGTACTTC
CASSFHREQYF
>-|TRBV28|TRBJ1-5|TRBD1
TGTGCCAGCAGTAAACAGGGGATTCCCAATCAGCCCCAGCATTTT
CASSKQGIPNQPQHF
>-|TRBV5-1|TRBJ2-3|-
TGCGCCAGCAGCTTGGAGGTACCCTCCACAGATACGCAGTATTTT
CASSLEVPSTDTQYF
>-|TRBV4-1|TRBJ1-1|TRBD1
TGCGCCAGCAGCCAAGATCAGGGGGCGAACACTGAAGCTTTCTTT
CASSQDQGANTEAFF
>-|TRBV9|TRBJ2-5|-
TGTGCCAGCAGCGTAGGCGGTAACCAAGAGACCCAGTACTTC
CASSVGGNQETQYF
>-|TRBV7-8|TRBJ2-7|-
TGTGCCAGCAGCTTACAGGCGGCCTACGAGCAGTACTTC
CASSLQAAYEQYF
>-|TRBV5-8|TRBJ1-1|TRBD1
TGTGCCAGCAGCTCCGGGACAGTAGAAGCTTTCTTT
CASSSGTVEAFF
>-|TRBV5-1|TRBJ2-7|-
TGCGCCAGCAGCCGGGCTGGAGGGAAGGACGAGCAGTACTTC
CASSRAGGKDEQYF
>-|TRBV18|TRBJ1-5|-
TGTGCCAGCTCACAGGACAGTTACCCGCCCCAGCATTTT
CASSQDSYPPQHF
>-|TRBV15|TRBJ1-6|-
TGTGCCACCAGCAAAGCACAGAATAATTCACCCCTCCACTTT
CATSKAQNNSPLHF
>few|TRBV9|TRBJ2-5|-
TGTGCCAGCAGCGTAGATAGAGGGACCCAAGAGACCCAGTACTTC
CASSVDRGTQETQYF
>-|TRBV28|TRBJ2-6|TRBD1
TGTGCCAGCAGTTTACCGACAGGGGGAATGGGTGGGGCCAACGTCCTGACTTTC
CASSLPTGGMGGANVLTF
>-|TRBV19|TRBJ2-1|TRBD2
TGTGCCAGTAGTAAAAGCGGGAGGGCCGACGGGAATCAGTTCTTC
CASSKSGRADGNQFF
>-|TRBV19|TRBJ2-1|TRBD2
TGTGCCAGTAGTAGGGGACTAGCGGGAGGGTACAATGAGCAGTTCTTC
CASSRGLAGGYNEQFF
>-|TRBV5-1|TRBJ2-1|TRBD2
TGCGCCAGCAGCTTGGGGCCGAACTGGGGACTAGCGGTGGGCAATGAGCAGTTCTTC
CASSLGPNWGLAVGNEQFF
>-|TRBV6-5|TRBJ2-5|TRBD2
TGTGCCAGCAGTCCCGGGACTAGCGGCCAAGAGACCCAGTACTTC
CASSPGTSGQETQYF
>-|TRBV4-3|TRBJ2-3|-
TGCGCCAGCAGCCAAGCTGGCCCACCCTCGGGGGGCACAGATACGCAGTATTTT
CASSQAGPPSGGTDTQYF
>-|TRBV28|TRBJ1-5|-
TGTGCCAGCAGTTTTGGGGCAGGGAGGAGTCAGCCCCAGCATTTT
CASSFGAGRSQPQHF
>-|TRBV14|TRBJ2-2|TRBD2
TGTGCCAGCAGCCATAGGACTAGCGGTCTGGGCGGGGAGCTGTTTTTT
CASSHRTSGLGGELFF
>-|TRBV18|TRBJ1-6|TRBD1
TGTGCCAGCTCACTAGCCCGGGACAGGGGAAATTCACCCCTCCACTTT
CASSLARDRGNSPLHF
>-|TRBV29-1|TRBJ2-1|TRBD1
TGCAGCGTTGAAGACAGGACAGGGGGTCCCTACAATGAGCAGTTCTTC
CSVEDRTGGPYNEQFF
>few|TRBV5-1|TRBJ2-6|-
TGCGCCAGCAGCCCCGGAAAAGTAACCGGGGCCAACGTCCTGACTTTC
CASSPGKVTGANVLTF
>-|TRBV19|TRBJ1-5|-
TGTGCCAGTAGAGCAGGGAATCAGCCCCAGCATTTT
CASRAGNQPQHF
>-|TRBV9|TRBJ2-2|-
TGTGCCAGCAGCGTCTTAAGTGACACCGGGGAGCTGTTTTTT
CASSVLSDTGELFF
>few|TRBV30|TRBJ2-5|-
TGTGCCTGCTCCGAGGGGGGGTCACCACAAGAGACCCAGTACTTC
CACSEGGSPQETQYF
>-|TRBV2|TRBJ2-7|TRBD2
TGTGCCAGCCACTCGCGAAAAGGACTAGCGGGAAACGAGCAGTACTTC
CASHSRKGLAGNEQYF
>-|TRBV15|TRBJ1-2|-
TGTGCCACCAGCAGAGGGGAGGTGGGGCTGGGCTACACCTTC
CATSRGEVGLGYTF
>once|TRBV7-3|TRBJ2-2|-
TGTGCCAGCAGCTTGGGACTCAGAACCGGGGAGCTGTTTTTT
CASSLGLRTGELFF
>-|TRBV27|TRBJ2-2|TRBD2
TGTGCCAGCAGTCCCCACCTAACTAGCGTGGGCGGGGAGCTGTTTTTT
CASSPHLTSVGGELFF
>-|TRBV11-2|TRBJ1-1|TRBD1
TGTGCCAGCAGCTTAGACAGGGACAGGGGCCTTCACTTT
CASSLDRDRGLHF
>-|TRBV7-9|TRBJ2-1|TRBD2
TGTGCCAGCAGCAACCCTCCTAGCGGGAGTTACAATGAGCAGTTCTTC
CASSNPPSGSYNEQFF
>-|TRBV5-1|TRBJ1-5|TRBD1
TGCGCCAGCAGCCCGAGGACAGGGTATCAGCCCCAGCATTTT
CASSPRTGYQPQHF
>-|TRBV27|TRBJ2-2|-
TGTGCCAGCACGAAATCCACACTGAACACCGGGGAGCTGTTTTTT
CASTKSTLNTGELFF
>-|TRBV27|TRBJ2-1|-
TGTGCCAGCACCAAGGGGCATAACAAACAATCCTACAATGAGCAGTTCTTC
CASTKGHNKQSYNEQFF
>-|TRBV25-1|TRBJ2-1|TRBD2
TGTGCCAGCAGGAAGGGACTAGCGGGAGTGGATGAGCAGTTCTTC
CASRKGLAGVDEQFF
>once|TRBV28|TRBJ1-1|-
TGTGCCAGCAGAGAACAGGGTAGCGGGGGGGACACTGAAGCTTTCTTT
CASREQGSGGDTEAFF
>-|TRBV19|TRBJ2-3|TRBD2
TGTGCCAGTAGTATGGGACTAGAGGGAGATACGCAGTATTTT
CASSMGLEGDTQYF
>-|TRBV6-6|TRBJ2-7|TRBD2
TGTGCCAGCAGTGATGGGACTAGCGGGAGTTACGAGCAGTACTTC
CASSDGTSGSYEQYF
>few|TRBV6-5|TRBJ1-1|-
TGTGCCAGCAGTTTCAGGGGAGAAGCTTTCTTT
CASSFRGEAFF
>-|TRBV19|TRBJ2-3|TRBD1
TGTGCCACCACAGGGGGAGCGACCACAGATACGCAGTATTTT
CATTGGATTDTQYF
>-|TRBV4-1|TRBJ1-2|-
TGCGCCAGCAGCCAAGATTCGGGGGCGGAAGGCTACACCTTC
CASSQDSGAEGYTF
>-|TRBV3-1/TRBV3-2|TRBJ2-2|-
TGTGCCAGCAGCTGGGGGCACACCGGGGAGCTGTTTTTT
CASSWGHTGELFF
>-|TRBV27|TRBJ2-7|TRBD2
TGTGCCAGCAGCTCGTCGACTAGCGGAGCCTACGAGCAGTACTTC
CASSSSTSGAYEQYF
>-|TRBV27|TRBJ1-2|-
TGTGCCAGCAGTTTCCTAAGCACGGGTGACTACACCTTC
CASSFLSTGDYTF
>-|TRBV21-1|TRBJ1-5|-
TGTGCCAGCAGCCACAAAGGGGACAGGGGCCAAAATAGCAATCAGCCCCAGCATTTT
CASSHKGDRGQNSNQPQHF
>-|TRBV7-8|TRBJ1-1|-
TGTGCCAGCAGCCGTTGGGGCCCGGGGACTGAAGCTTTCTTT
CASSRWGPGTEAFF
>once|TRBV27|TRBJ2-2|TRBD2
TGTGCCAGCAGTTCCGTTATAGCGGGAGGGGTCACCGGGGAGCTGTTTTTT
CASSSVIAGGVTGELFF